Detailed here is one TCR beta chain. Its antigen remains unidentified. The sample comes from a study of OX40 agonist ivuxolimab in advanced cancers. Study at large: Patients' therapy was ivuxolimab, an antibody that acts as an agonist of OX40 (CD134). Having had anti-PD-1, anti-PD-L1 or anti-CTLA-4 therapy before was allowed, and roughly 40% had some. Subjects had a mean age of about 57 years, with a range of about 23 to 85; approximately 83% were male.

Germline values: CDR1 SNHLY, CDR2 FYNNEI. With 7 bases removed from V and 3 bases from J, the gap between germline ends came to 16 bases. The CDR3 extends over 15 amino acids. Study-wide points: In the 0.1 to 3.0 mg/kg range, CD4+ and CD8+ blood T cells had expanded clonally by week 6.

The table came from immunoSEQ multiplex PCR; TCRdb's copy has only in-frame clones and leaves some out. Among fewer than 100,000 clones listed, roughly 87% were seen once. The chain links TRBV2 to TRBJ1-3; D not certain. This TCR derives from an adult with an advanced solid tumor such as melanoma, head and neck, liver or kidney cancer. The sequenced sample was CD4+ or CD8+ T cells sorted from blood, obtained in a trial of the OX40 agonist ivuxolimab. The CDR3 spells CASTLGAGGGNTIYF. CDR3 sequence (DNA): TGTGCCAGCACGTTGGGAGCGGGCGGTGGAAACACCATATATTTT.